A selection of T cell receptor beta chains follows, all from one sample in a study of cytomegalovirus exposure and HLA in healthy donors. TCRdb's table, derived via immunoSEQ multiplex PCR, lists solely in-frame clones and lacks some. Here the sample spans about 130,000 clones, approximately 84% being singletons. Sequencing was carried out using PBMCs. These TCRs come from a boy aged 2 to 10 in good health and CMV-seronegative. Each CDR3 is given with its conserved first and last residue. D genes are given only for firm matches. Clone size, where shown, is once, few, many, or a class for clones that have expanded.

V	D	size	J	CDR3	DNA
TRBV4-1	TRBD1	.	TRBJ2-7	CASSQDWGQDSYEQYF	TGCGCCAGCAGCCAAGATTGGGGACAGGATTCCTACGAGCAGTACTTC
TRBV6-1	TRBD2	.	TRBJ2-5	CASTETSFLQETQYF	TGTGCCAGCACCGAGACTAGCTTCCTCCAAGAGACCCAGTACTTC
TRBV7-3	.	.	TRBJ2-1	CASSSSFSNEQFF	TGTGCCAGCAGCTCCAGTTTTTCGAATGAGCAGTTCTTC
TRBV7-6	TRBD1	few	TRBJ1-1	CASSGSTGLGTEAFF	TGTGCCAGCAGCGGATCGACAGGGTTGGGTACTGAAGCTTTCTTT
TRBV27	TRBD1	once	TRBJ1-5	CASRTGQNQPQHF	TGTGCCAGCCGGACAGGGCAAAATCAGCCCCAGCATTTT
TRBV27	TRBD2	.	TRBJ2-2	CASSFWASGTGELFF	TGTGCCAGCAGTTTCTGGGCTAGCGGGACCGGGGAGCTGTTTTTT
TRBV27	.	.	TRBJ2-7	CASSFRDSRAYEQYF	TGTGCCAGCAGTTTCCGCGACAGCAGAGCCTACGAGCAGTACTTC
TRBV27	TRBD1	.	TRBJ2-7	CASSYRGSVVDYEQYF	TGTGCCAGCAGTTACAGGGGCAGCGTGGTCGACTACGAGCAGTACTTC
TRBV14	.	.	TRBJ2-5	CASSQVSNRLRTQYF	TGTGCCAGCAGCCAAGTTAGCAATCGCCTCAGGACCCAGTACTTC
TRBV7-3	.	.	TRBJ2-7	CASSSLGGSAYEQYF	TGTGCCAGCAGCTCCCTTGGCGGGTCCGCCTACGAGCAGTACTTC
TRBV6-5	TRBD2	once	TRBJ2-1	CASSYNGGGYNEQFF	TGTGCCAGCAGTTACAACGGGGGGGGTTACAATGAGCAGTTCTTC
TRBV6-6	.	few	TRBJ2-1	CASSYITDYNEQFF	TGTGCCAGCAGTTATATCACTGACTACAATGAGCAGTTCTTC
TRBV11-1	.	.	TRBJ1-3	CASSFNSGNTIYF	TGTGCCAGCAGCTTTAACTCTGGAAACACCATATATTTT
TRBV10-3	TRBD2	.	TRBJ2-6	CAISEWSGGLPISGANVLTF	TGTGCCATCAGTGAGTGGAGCGGGGGCCTCCCAATCTCTGGGGCCAACGTCCTGACTTTC
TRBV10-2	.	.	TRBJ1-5	CASSEQGHQPQHF	TGCGCCAGCAGTGAGCAGGGACACCAGCCCCAGCATTTT
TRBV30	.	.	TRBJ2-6	CAWKDYRRPGNVLTF	TGTGCCTGGAAAGATTATCGTCGTCCGGGCAACGTCCTGACTTTC
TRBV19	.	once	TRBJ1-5	CASSPRDLGSQPQHF	TGTGCCAGTAGTCCCCGGGATCTAGGGAGTCAGCCCCAGCATTTT
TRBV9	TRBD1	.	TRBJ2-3	CASSARTGVKGDTQYF	TGTGCCAGCAGCGCCAGGACAGGGGTTAAGGGAGATACGCAGTATTTT